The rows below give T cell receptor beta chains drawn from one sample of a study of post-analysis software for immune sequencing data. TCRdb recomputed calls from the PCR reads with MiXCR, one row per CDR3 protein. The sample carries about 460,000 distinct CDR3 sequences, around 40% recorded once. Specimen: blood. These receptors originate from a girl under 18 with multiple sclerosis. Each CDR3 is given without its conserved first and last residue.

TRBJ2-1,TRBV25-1,ASSAQGQGTYEQF
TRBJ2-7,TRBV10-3,AISDPISAPYEQY
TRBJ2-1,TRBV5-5,ASRTTGRLGSYNEQF
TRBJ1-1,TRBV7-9,ASSPNRTLPMYTEAF
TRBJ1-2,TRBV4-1,ASSQGRDNGNYGYT
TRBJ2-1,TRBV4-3,ASSHRWRSDNEQF
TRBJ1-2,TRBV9,ASSPSQQGVYGYT
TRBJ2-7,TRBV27,ASSLSSVTDEQY
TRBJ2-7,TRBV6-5,ASTSSGASSYEQY
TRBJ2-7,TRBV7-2,ASSLRVYERY
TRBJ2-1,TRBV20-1,SARGRGGYNEQF
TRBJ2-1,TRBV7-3,ASSPIAGGPSSYNEQF
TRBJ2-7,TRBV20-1,SAVPRALSYEQY
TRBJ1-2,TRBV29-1,SALTALGDSNYGYT
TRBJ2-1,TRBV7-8,ASGVNDRGTTSGSLNEQF
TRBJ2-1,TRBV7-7,ASSLDRNSYNEQF
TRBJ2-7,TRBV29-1,SGWGRPECEQY